The 10 T cell receptor beta chains below were found in one sample sequenced in a study of cytomegalovirus exposure and HLA in healthy donors. Researchers ran the PCR with 60 Vbeta and 13 Jbeta primers. Using immunoSEQ multiplex PCR, the repertoire was profiled, and TCRdb retains in-frame clones only, with some absent. This sample carries roughly 180,000 clones, about 9% of them seen once, and the ten largest clones take approximately 1.5%. Sequences were obtained from PBMCs. The receptors derive from a woman aged 25-40 years in good health and CMV-seropositive.

This clone was observed a handful of times. The rearrangement links TRBV7-9 to TRBJ2-7; 7 bases are shared with TRBD2. The germline gives CDR1 SEHNR, CDR2 FQNEAQ (reference sequence). This CDR3 contains 15 residues. With V trimmed by 0 bases and J by 5 bases, 7 bases remained unmatched. CDR3 in amino acids: CASSLAGLAVHEQYF. CDR3 sequence (DNA): TGTGCCAGCAGCTTAGCGGGGCTAGCGGTCCACGAGCAGTACTTC.

The rearrangement links TRBV10-3 to TRBJ2-7; D is undetermined. The CDR3 consists of 13 residues. Germline-derived CDR1 and CDR2 are ENHRY and SYGVKD. With 0 bases removed from V and 6 bases from J, the gap between germline ends came to 9 bases. CDR3 nucleotide sequence: TGTGCCATCAGTGAGTCTCCCTACAGCGAGCAGTACTTC. This encodes CAISESPYSEQYF.

This clone has only a few counts. The V call is TRBV5-1, the J call TRBJ1-1, with D perhaps matching TRBD1 (5 bases). Germline V gene sequence: CDR1 SGHRS, CDR2 YFSETQ. The CDR3 is 14 amino acids. V gave up 2 bases and J gave up 1 base, with 9 bases separating them. In DNA, the CDR3 is TGCGCCAGCAGCTTCGACGGGGGGAACACTGAAGCTTTCTTT. It translates to CASSFDGGNTEAFF.

V usage is TRBV5-6 and J usage is TRBJ1-1, with D tentatively TRBD1 (6 bases). This CDR3 comprises 13 residues. CDR1 SGHDT and CDR2 YYEEEE come from the germline V gene. Trimming removed 0 bases at V and 7 bases at J, with 10 bases between. DNA for the CDR3: TGTGCCAGCAGCTTGGCCCAGGGGTTTGAAGCTTTCTTT. This codes for CASSLAQGFEAFF.

This clone was counted a few times. The chain links TRBV15 to TRBJ2-6, with D maybe TRBD1 (6 bases). Deletions cut 0 bases from V and 3 bases from J, with 15 bases between. Germline lookup yields CDR1 LNHNV and CDR2 YYDKDF (reference sequence). The length of the CDR3 is 18 residues. For the CDR3, the DNA is TGTGCCACCAGCAGAGACAGGGGCTGGAATCTTGGGGCCAACGTCCTGACTTTC. It codes for CATSRDRGWNLGANVLTF.

This clone was seen a few times. V is TRBV7-2 and J is TRBJ2-7, with TRBD1 as a possible D gene (6 bases). V gave up 4 bases and J gave up 2 bases, with 12 bases separating them. The CDR3 is made up of 14 amino acids. CDR1 and CDR2 (germline): SGHTA, FQGNSA. CDR3: CASSSRDTAYEQYF. CDR3 in DNA: TGTGCCAGCAGCTCTCGGGACACGGCCTACGAGCAGTACTTC.

A few counts support this clone. The chain combines TRBV29-1 with TRBJ2-5, with TRBD2 identical over 13 bases. Germline-derived CDR1 and CDR2 are SQVTM and ANQGSEA. The CDR3 extends over 17 amino acids. V gave up 1 base and J gave up 4 bases; unmatched junction bases: 9. CDR3 loop: CSVEVRRLAGGRETQYF. CDR3 bases: TGCAGCGTTGAAGTACGGAGACTAGCGGGAGGTAGAGAGACCCAGTACTTC.

The V and J genes are TRBV30 and TRBJ1-2, with 7 positions matching TRBD1. Germline V CDR1 and CDR2: GTSNPN, SVGIG (reference sequence). V was clipped by 6 bases and J by 0 bases; unmatched bases: 7. The CDR3 covers 14 residues. The CDR3, as DNA: TGTGCCTGCTACGGGACAGTAGCTAACTATGGCTACACCTTC. Its protein is CACYGTVANYGYTF. The entire variable domain, with the rest obtained from reference TRBV30 and TRBJ1-2, is as follows: SQTIHQWPATLVQPVGSPLSLECTVEGTSNPNLYWYRQAAGRGLQLLFYSVGIGQISSEVPQNLSASRPQDRQFILSSKKLLLSDSGFYLCACYGTVANYGYTFGSGTRLTVV.

CDR3 nucleotide sequence: TGCGCCAGCAGCTTGGGACTAGCGGGAGGGTCCCCCTACGAGCAGTACTTC. This gives the protein CASSLGLAGGSPYEQYF. The chain combines TRBV5-1 with TRBJ2-7; 14 bases agree with TRBD2. The CDR3 consists of 17 residues. The germline CDR1 and CDR2 sequences are SGHRS and YFSETQ. V gave up 0 bases and J gave up 2 bases; unmatched junction bases: 4. The whole variable domain, remainder taken from reference TRBV5-1 and TRBJ2-7, is KAGVTQTPRYLIKTRGQQVTLSCSPISGHRSVSWYQQTPGQGLQFLFEYFSETQRNKGNFPGRFSGRQFSNSRSEMNVSTLELGDSALYLCASSLGLAGGSPYEQYFGPGTRLTVT.

The chain couples TRBV7-3 to TRBJ1-2; D gene uncertain. The CDR3 covers 14 residues. Trimming removed 5 bases at V and 2 bases at J, with 12 bases between. Per the germline V gene, CDR1 is SGHTA and CDR2 is FQGTGA. The CDR3 DNA follows: TGTGCCAGCAGCCAAAGGCCGGGGAACTATGGCTACACCTTC. Translation gives CASSQRPGNYGYTF.